The sequence of this TCR beta chain was determined in a study of blood T cell repertoires in COVID-19. This CDR3 is built from 16 residues. V lost 0 bases and J lost 2; bases outside the gene matches: 7. Per the germline V gene, CDR1 is SGHTA and CDR2 is FQGNSA. In the authors' workflow: By means of reference gene primer amplification, nucleated cell counts were estimated. Profiling relied on immunoSEQ multiplex PCR, and the TCRdb table lists in-frame clones only, not all of them. V and J calls and clone size are those listed in that table; D and trimming were worked out from the DNA. The data hold around 400,000 clones, with about four fifths observed a single time.

Sequencing used PBMCs or T cells enriched from blood (not recorded which). The chain uses TRBV7-2 and TRBJ2-7, with 7 positions matching TRBD2. The source is a woman aged 50 to 65 who had recovered from COVID-19. CDR3 DNA: TGTGCCAGCAGCTTAGCTGCTAGCGGAAAGACCTACGAGCAGTACTTC. It is translated as CASSLAASGKTYEQYF. The full variable domain, in which reference TRBV7-2 and TRBJ2-7 provide the parts outside the CDR3, is GAGVSQSPSNKVTEKGKDVELRCDPISGHTALYWYRQSLGQGLEFLIYFQGNSAPDKSGLPSDRFSAERTGGSVSTLTIQRTQQEDSAVYLCASSLAASGKTYEQYFGPGTRLTVT.